These 25 T cell receptor beta chains were all obtained from the same sample, sequenced in a study of control samples from healthy donors and cancer patients. Only in-frame clones appear in the TCRdb table, and some are missing; sequencing was by immunoSEQ multiplex PCR. The sample contains 75,000 to 100,000 clones, around nine tenths of which appear only once. Sequencing was carried out using blood. These receptor sequences come from a man aged 30 to 45 in good health.

V usage is TRBV6-5 and J usage is TRBJ2-5, with a tentative D call TRBD1 (6 bases). The CDR3 length is 13 residues. Trimming pared 7 bases from V and 3 bases from J, leaving 12 bases between. Germline CDR1 and CDR2: MNHEY and SVGAGI. The CDR3 is CASTGTKKETQYF. CDR3 sequence (DNA): TGTGCCAGCACCGGGACAAAAAAAGAGACCCAGTACTTC.

The chain has TRBV7-2 and TRBJ2-4; the D is unclear. CDR1 is SGHTA and CDR2 is FQGNSA in the germline V gene. Trimming removed 1 base from V and 8 bases from J, with 3 bases in between. CDR3 length: 11 residues. CDR3 in DNA: TGTGCCAGCAGCTTAGACTACATTCAGTACTTC. Protein: CASSLDYIQYF.

The CDR3 protein is CARQENTEAFF. In DNA, the CDR3 is TGTGCCCGACAGGAGAACACTGAAGCTTTCTTT. The rearrangement uses TRBV30 and TRBJ1-1; D might be TRBD1 (6 bases). Looked up from germline, CDR1 is GTSNPN and CDR2 is SVGIG (reference sequence). This CDR3 comprises 11 residues. The V end was cut by 8 bases, the J end by 1 base, with 8 bases between.

A few counts support this clone. The chain joins TRBV10-3 to TRBJ2-6; D is uncertain. Trimming cost V 2 bases and J 0 bases, with 8 bases left between them. This CDR3 has 16 amino acids. Per the germline V gene, CDR1 is ENHRY and CDR2 is SYGVKD. CDR3 amino acids: CAISEGSNSGANVLTF. Here the CDR3 DNA reads TGTGCCATCAGTGAGGGGTCGAACTCTGGGGCCAACGTCCTGACTTTC.

The rearrangement joins TRBV28 to TRBJ2-1, with TRBD1 matching over 11 bases. V lost 6 bases and J lost 8; bases outside the gene matches: 3. The CDR3 totals 13 residues. Germline CDR1 and CDR2: MDHEN and SYDVKM. The CDR3 region has the DNA TGTGCCAGCAGGCTGGACAGGGGGCATGAGCAGTTCTTC. This codes for CASRLDRGHEQFF.

The chain employs TRBV29-1 and TRBJ1-2; maybe TRBD1 (5 bases). Germline-derived CDR1 and CDR2 are SQVTM and ANQGSEA. The CDR3 extends over 14 amino acids. V shed 2 bases and J shed 4 bases, with 14 bases lying between them. The CDR3 DNA reads as TGCAGCGTTGAACCGGGGCAGGGAATCTATGGCTACACCTTC. Its protein is CSVEPGQGIYGYTF. Full variable domain (outside the CDR3, taken from reference TRBV29-1 and TRBJ1-2): SAVISQKPSRDICQRGTSLTIQCQVDSQVTMMFWYRQQPGQSLTLIATANQGSEATYESGFVIDKFPISRPNLTFSTLTVSNMSPEDSSIYLCSVEPGQGIYGYTFGSGTRLTVV.

V is TRBV14 and J is TRBJ1-3, with D possibly being TRBD1 (5 bases). V was clipped by 2 bases and J by 2 bases, with 16 bases between them. This CDR3 contains 17 residues. Germline CDR1 reads SGHDN; CDR2 reads FVKESK. The CDR3 DNA follows: TGTGCCAGCAGCCAATTTCCGGGGGGAAGGCCTGGAAACACCATATATTTT. The encoded protein is CASSQFPGGRPGNTIYF.

This clone was seen just once. This chain's CDR3 is CASSQSRTASYEQYF. In DNA form, the CDR3 reads TGCGCCAGCAGCCAATCCCGGACAGCTTCCTACGAGCAGTACTTC. V usage is TRBV4-3 and J usage is TRBJ2-7; D is perhaps TRBD1 (6 bases). Germline V gene data show CDR1 as LGHNA and CDR2 as YSLEER. V shed 2 bases and J shed 1 base, with 12 bases lying between them. CDR3 length: 15 amino acids.

This rearrangement joins TRBV3-1 (or the pseudogene TRBV3-2) to TRBJ2-3; TRBD2 aligns across 16 bases. The CDR3 is made up of 21 amino acids. Germline lookup yields CDR1 LGHDT and CDR2 YNNKEL (reference sequence). The ends lost 6 bases at V and 3 bases at J; junction bases unmatched: 18. CDR3 loop: CASSTTGTSGRAGLGTDTQYF. DNA for the CDR3: TGTGCCAGCAGTACTACCGGGACTAGCGGGAGGGCCGGTTTAGGAACAGATACGCAGTATTTT.

The V call is TRBV5-1, the J call TRBJ2-4; TRBD1 matches at 9 bases. Germline V gene data show CDR1 as SGHRS and CDR2 as YFSETQ. The V segment lost 2 bases and the J segment 4 bases; nucleotides outside the gene matches: 7. This CDR3 region has 16 residues. CDR3 nucleotides: TGCGCCAGCAGCTTAAATACAGGGGGCCTAAAAAACATTCAGTACTTC. It specifies CASSLNTGGLKNIQYF.

The chain joins TRBV27 to TRBJ1-5, with TRBD1 matching over 9 bases. The CDR3 sequence is 16 residues long. Germline CDR1 MNHEY, CDR2 SMNVEV (reference sequence). Trimming removed 6 bases from V and 11 bases from J; junction bases left unmatched: 17. The CDR3 sequence is CASSLLGDRVGMAQHF. CDR3 nucleotides: TGTGCCAGCAGCCTACTGGGGGACAGGGTTGGGATGGCCCAGCATTTT.

V usage is TRBV5-1 and J usage is TRBJ2-1, with 13 bases lining up with TRBD2. The V gene's germline CDR1 is SGHRS and CDR2 YFSETQ. V was pared by 3 bases and J by 6 bases, with 6 bases of the junction left unmatched. The CDR3 covers 16 residues. The CDR3 nucleotides read TGCGCCAGCAGCTCCCAAGGACTAGCGGGAGCCAATGAGCAGTTCTTC. Translated: CASSSQGLAGANEQFF.

The chain carries TRBV11-2 and TRBJ2-3; 12 bases map to TRBD2. Looked up from germline, CDR1 is SGHAT and CDR2 is FQNNGV. V was clipped by 8 bases and J by 4 bases; unmatched bases: 10. The CDR3 spans 16 residues. The chain's CDR3 is CASRPRSSGRADTQYF. The CDR3 DNA reads TGTGCCAGCCGGCCTCGATCTAGCGGGAGGGCAGATACGCAGTATTTT.

This clone showed up just once. The rearrangement uses TRBV24-1 and TRBJ2-7, with 9 bases aligning to TRBD1. Trimming removed 7 bases from V and 4 bases from J; junction bases left unmatched: 7. CDR3 length: 14 residues. The germline V gene has CDR1 KGHDR and CDR2 SFDVKD. CDR3 amino acids: CATSPGQGGYEQYF. DNA for the CDR3: TGTGCCACCAGCCCGGGACAGGGAGGATACGAGCAGTACTTC.

The V gene is TRBV3-1 (or the pseudogene TRBV3-2), the J gene TRBJ2-7; D is undetermined. The CDR3 runs 14 residues. V lost 0 bases and J 5 bases, leaving 11 bases between the germline ends. Germline CDR1 reads LGHDT; CDR2 reads YNNKEL (reference sequence). In DNA form, the CDR3 reads TGTGCCAGCAGCCAAGATTGGGCAGTTAACGAGCAGTACTTC. It yields the protein CASSQDWAVNEQYF.

This clone was seen only once. V gene TRBV24-1 combines with J gene TRBJ2-6; no firm D call. Germline V lookup: CDR1 KGHDR, CDR2 SFDVKD. This CDR3 spans 14 amino acids. Trimming took 9 bases from V and 2 from J, leaving 10 bases between them. Here the CDR3 reads CATEKGTGANVLTF. The DNA of the CDR3 is TGTGCCACCGAGAAAGGGACTGGGGCCAACGTCCTGACTTTC.

The chain recombines TRBV2 with TRBJ1-4, with D possibly being TRBD1 (6 bases). CDR1 and CDR2 from the germline V gene are SNHLY and FYNNEI. This CDR3 spans 17 amino acids. The V end lost 3 bases, the J end lost 8 bases, and 22 bases lay between the germline ends. The CDR3 here is CASSDRDLGALREKLFF. CDR3 sequence (DNA): TGTGCCAGCAGTGACCGGGACCTGGGGGCTTTAAGGGAAAAACTGTTTTTT.

The chain has TRBV18 and TRBJ1-5; perhaps TRBD1 as D (6 bases). Per germline, CDR1 KGHSH and CDR2 LQKENI. The CDR3 totals 16 residues. V was clipped by 2 bases and J by 5 bases, with 16 bases between them. The CDR3: CASSPAGASIDQPQHF. The CDR3 DNA is TGTGCCAGCTCACCAGCGGGGGCATCTATTGATCAGCCCCAGCATTTT.

The chain uses TRBV7-8 and TRBJ1-1, with D possibly TRBD1 on 5 matching bases. The CDR3 extends over 13 amino acids. Looked up from germline, CDR1 is SGHVS and CDR2 is FQNEAQ. V was cut by 5 bases and J by 6 bases, with 13 bases left in between. The CDR3 DNA follows: TGTGCCAGCAGCCGTGCAGGGTCGGCTGAAGCTTTCTTT. It yields the protein CASSRAGSAEAFF.

This chain uses TRBV7-9 with TRBJ2-3, with no clear D. This CDR3 region has 12 residues. Germline CDR1 SEHNR, CDR2 FQNEAQ (reference sequence). The germline V and J ends were trimmed by 3 bases and 6 bases, with 7 bases remaining between them. The CDR3 sequence: CASSLSMDTQYF. The CDR3 nucleotides read TGTGCCAGCAGCTTGTCAATGGATACGCAGTATTTT.

This rearrangement joins TRBV7-9 to TRBJ2-5, with D perhaps matching TRBD2 (5 bases). CDR1 is SEHNR, CDR2 FQNEAQ, per germline (reference sequence). V was pared by 5 bases and J by 5 bases, with 15 bases between. The CDR3 spans 14 residues. CDR3 nucleotides: TGTGCCAGCAGCCTGGGTCTAGCATGGGAGACCCAGTACTTC. Encoded protein: CASSLGLAWETQYF.

This clone was seen just once. The chain combines TRBV19 with TRBJ2-1; 14 positions match TRBD2. The J segment lost 6 bases and the V segment lost 5 bases, leaving 9 bases of the junction unmatched. The CDR3 runs to 17 residues. Looked up from germline, CDR1 is LNHDA and CDR2 is SQIVND (reference sequence). The CDR3 is CASSPYQTSGRGNEQFF. For the CDR3, the DNA is TGTGCCAGTAGTCCTTACCAGACTAGCGGGAGGGGCAATGAGCAGTTCTTC.

This chain joins TRBV5-1 and TRBJ2-3, with D perhaps given as TRBD1 or TRBD2 (5 bases each). This CDR3 contains 16 residues. CDR1 SGHRS and CDR2 YFSETQ come from the germline V gene. V lost 5 bases, J lost 0 bases, and 16 bases lay in between. The CDR3 region has the DNA TGCGCCAGCAGGCTCGTGGCCGGGGCCAGCACAGATACGCAGTATTTT. Its protein is CASRLVAGASTDTQYF. The full variable domain, completed using reference TRBV5-1 and TRBJ2-3, is KAGVTQTPRYLIKTRGQQVTLSCSPISGHRSVSWYQQTPGQGLQFLFEYFSETQRNKGNFPGRFSGRQFSNSRSEMNVSTLELGDSALYLCASRLVAGASTDTQYFGPGTRLTVL.

The chain joins TRBV2 to TRBJ2-7, with D possibly being TRBD1 (5 bases). The CDR3 contains 17 residues. Trimming removed 3 bases at V and 0 bases at J, with 18 bases between. Per germline, CDR1 SNHLY and CDR2 FYNNEI. The CDR3 DNA is TGTGCCAGCAGTGATCTGGACACCTGGTTGGACTCCTACGAGCAGTACTTC. This translates into CASSDLDTWLDSYEQYF. Variable domain in full (rest from reference TRBV2 and TRBJ2-7): EPEVTQTPSHQVTQMGQEVILRCVPISNHLYFYWYRQILGQKVEFLVSFYNNEISEKSEIFDDQFSVERPDGSNFTLKIRSTKLEDSAMYFCASSDLDTWLDSYEQYFGPGTRLTVT.

This clone was detected only once. This chain uses TRBV19 with TRBJ2-2, with 11 bases matching TRBD2. CDR1 LNHDA and CDR2 SQIVND come from the germline V gene (reference sequence). The trim removed 1 base at V and 0 bases at J, leaving 4 bases unmatched. CDR3 size: 18 residues. CDR3 amino acids: CASSIGLAGGTNTGELFF. The CDR3 region has the DNA TGTGCCAGTAGTATAGGCCTAGCGGGAGGAACGAACACCGGGGAGCTGTTTTTT.